A selection of T cell receptor beta chains follows, all from one sample in a study of T cells in Graves' hyperthyroidism and ophthalmopathy. Using its own MiXCR run on the multiplex PCR reads, TCRdb lists one record per CDR3 protein. The table lists some 490,000 distinct CDR3 sequences, around 15% of them singletons. Sequencing input: blood. Every receptor here comes from a woman aged 30 to 39 with Graves' ophthalmopathy. The CDR3 runs from the conserved cysteine through the conserved F or W.

V: TRBV14
J: TRBJ1-2
CDR3: CASSQDLFGVGYTF

V: TRBV28
J: TRBJ1-2
CDR3: CASSLFSAPGPYGYTF

V: TRBV19
J: TRBJ2-3
CDR3: CASRAVQGITQYF

V: TRBV30
J: TRBJ1-4
CDR3: CAWSRSGNEKLFF

V: TRBV11-1
J: TRBJ2-3
CDR3: CASSLVQSSTDTQYF

V: TRBV4-3
J: TRBJ1-5
CDR3: CASSQDSGGRQPQHF

V: TRBV4-2
J: TRBJ1-1
CDR3: CASSRDRGQDTEAFF

V: TRBV28
J: TRBJ1-5
CDR3: CASSPSGISPPPQHF

V: TRBV5-1
J: TRBJ2-1
CDR3: CASPLLQAEINEQFF

V: TRBV4-3
J: TRBJ2-1
CDR3: CASSQGRSTYNEQFF

V: TRBV27
J: TRBJ2-3
CDR3: CASSYEGSERRTDTQYF

V: TRBV7-2
J: TRBJ2-3
CDR3: CASSLEGSRTQYF

V: TRBV12-3/TRBV12-4
J: TRBJ2-2
CDR3: CASSLTGETGELVF

V: TRBV28
J: TRBJ1-3
CDR3: CASSRPRRNTIYF

V: TRBV6-1
J: TRBJ2-7
CDR3: CASMVGQGVGEQYF

V: TRBV7-8
J: TRBJ2-1
CDR3: CASSQTYNEQFF

V: TRBV20-1
J: TRBJ2-4
CDR3: CSARGLDGDIQYF

V: TRBV7-2
J: TRBJ2-1
CDR3: CASTRDRAGYNEQFF

V: TRBV30
J: TRBJ2-7
CDR3: CAWSAGTGIYEQYF

V: TRBV6-2/TRBV6-3
J: TRBJ1-1
CDR3: CASSYSRNTEAFF